A single sample gave rise to the 6 T cell receptor beta chains below, sequenced in a study of radiation and T cells in renal cell carcinoma. Treatment given: treatment-naive control, cytoreductive nephrectomy. Libraries were prepared by immunoSEQ multiplex PCR; TCRdb keeps only in-frame clonotypes and omits some of them. Counted here are over 8,000 clones, about two thirds occurring once; the ten biggest clones make up about 14%. Sequencing used tumor tissue, obtained from a patient whose treatment was nephrectomy without radiotherapy. The receptors come from a man in his 60s with renal cell carcinoma.

The chain employs TRBV7-9 and TRBJ2-5, with D perhaps being TRBD1 or TRBD2 (6 bases each). The CDR3 consists of 14 residues. V was clipped by 2 bases and J by 5 bases, with 12 bases between them. Germline CDR1 is SEHNR and CDR2 is FQNEAQ (reference sequence). CDR3: CASSLWGAGETQYF. The CDR3 DNA reads as TGTGCCAGCAGCTTATGGGGGGCAGGGGAGACCCAGTACTTC.

V usage is TRBV7-9 and J usage is TRBJ2-1; perhaps TRBD2 as D (6 bases). Looked up from germline, CDR1 is SEHNR and CDR2 is FQNEAQ (reference sequence). The CDR3 has 13 residues. The germline V and J ends were trimmed by 7 bases and 7 bases, with 14 bases remaining between them. The CDR3 here is CASMGLPPNEQFF. CDR3 DNA: TGTGCCAGCATGGGACTCCCGCCTAATGAGCAGTTCTTC.

This clone appeared a single time. The J gene is TRBJ1-4, the V gene TRBV7-8; possibly TRBD1 for D (6 bases). CDR1 and CDR2 (germline): SGHVS, FQNEAQ. The CDR3 sequence is 20 residues long. The V end lost 3 bases, the J end lost 0 bases, and 23 bases lay between the germline ends. CDR3: CASSFAGLGQSSATNEKLFF. The DNA for the CDR3 is TGTGCCAGCAGCTTTGCGGGCCTCGGACAGTCCTCTGCAACTAATGAAAAACTGTTTTTT.

This clone was counted a few times. Other DNA sequences within the sample encode an identical CDR3. The chain couples TRBV5-1 to TRBJ1-6, with D uncertain. Between the trimmed V and J ends, which lost 4 bases and 0 bases, there was a span of 11 bases. CDR1 SGHRS and CDR2 YFSETQ come from the germline V gene. The CDR3 extends over 16 amino acids. CDR3 in DNA: TGCGCCAGCAGCCATCGCGAGAGCTCCTATAATTCACCCCTCCACTTT. It translates to CASSHRESSYNSPLHF.

This chain joins TRBV15 and TRBJ2-7; tentatively, D is TRBD2 (5 bases). Looked up from germline, CDR1 is LNHNV and CDR2 is YYDKDF (reference sequence). Trimming took off 0 bases at V and 0 bases at J, with 9 bases between the two ends. The CDR3 covers 15 residues. The CDR3 loop is CATSREEGISYEQYF. The CDR3 coding sequence is TGTGCCACCAGCAGAGAAGAGGGCATCTCCTACGAGCAGTACTTC.

V usage is TRBV5-4 and J usage is TRBJ2-7; TRBD1 matches at 9 bases. Germline CDR1 and CDR2: SGHNT and YYREEE (reference sequence). J lost 6 bases, V lost 4 bases, and 8 bases had no gene match. The CDR3 sequence is 14 residues long. CDR3 in DNA: TGTGCCAGCAGCCGGGGACAGGGAGAGGGCGAGCAGTACTTC. Protein product: CASSRGQGEGEQYF.